This note documents a single T cell receptor beta chain sequence. Its antigen is undetermined. The sample is drawn from a study of graft-versus-host responses after intestinal transplantation. Study-level results: GvH clone levels peaked in circulation, and this peak was associated with early post-transplant HvG declines. Recipient marrow held GvH clones, some first seen in ileum or blood.

CDR3 length equals 13 residues. CDR1 and CDR2 from the germline V gene are SNHLY and FYNNEI. V lost 4 bases, J lost 6 bases, and 4 bases stayed unmatched. The assay was immunoSEQ multiplex PCR, and TCRdb's table has in-frame clones only and misses some. The sample holds 65,000 to 90,000 clones, about 90% seen once. Sequences were derived from unstimulated CD8+ T cells sorted from spleen or lymph node cells, sampled before transplant. The chain recombines TRBV2 with TRBJ1-1; 8 bases fit TRBD1. The TCR comes from a human donor who was the organ donor for an intestinal transplant. For the CDR3, the DNA is TGTGCCAGCAGTGCGACAGGGGCCGCTGAAGCTTTCTTT. Amino acid sequence: CASSATGAAEAFF.